The 16 T cell receptor beta chains listed next were all sequenced from one sample in a study of tissue T cells after allogeneic stem cell transplantation. Assay used: immunoSEQ multiplex PCR; TCRdb lists only in-frame clones, some missing. The sample records about 28,000 clones, 85% being singletons. Source: blood, taken before transplantation. Receptors were obtained from a woman aged 18-49 years who later had graft-versus-host disease after an allogeneic stem cell transplant.

V and J are TRBV4-3 and TRBJ1-6, with TRBD1 as a possible D gene (5 bases). V shed 4 bases and J shed 8 bases, with 15 bases lying between them. The CDR3 is 15 amino acids. From germline, CDR1 is LGHNA and CDR2 YSLEER. The CDR3 region is CASSPLLGTDSPLHF. CDR3 coding DNA: TGCGCCAGCAGCCCACTACTGGGGACTGATTCACCCCTCCACTTT.

The genes are TRBV6-6 and TRBJ1-2; possibly TRBD1 for D (5 bases). In germline, CDR1 is MNHNY, CDR2 SVGAGI (reference sequence). Trimming pared 5 bases from V and 5 bases from J, leaving 15 bases between. The CDR3 contains 14 residues. The chain's CDR3 is CASSGWGGTYGYTF. The CDR3 DNA follows: TGTGCCAGCAGTGGGTGGGGGGGGACTTATGGCTACACCTTC.

In DNA form, the CDR3 reads TGTGCCAGCGGACTAGCGGGAGGGTCCTCCTACAATGAGCAGTTCTTC. Translated: CASGLAGGSSYNEQFF. The chain employs TRBV19 and TRBJ2-1; 15 bases align to TRBD2. CDR1 is LNHDA and CDR2 is SQIVND in the germline V gene (reference sequence). CDR3 length equals 16 residues. The ends lost 9 bases at V and 0 bases at J; junction bases unmatched: 3.

V usage is TRBV18 and J usage is TRBJ1-1; no clear D. Looked up from germline, CDR1 is KGHSH and CDR2 is LQKENI. V was trimmed by 4 bases and J by 4 bases, leaving 16 bases between them. This CDR3 is 15 amino acids long. CDR3 DNA: TGTGCCAGCTCACGGAATCGGGAAGCGGGCACTGAAGCTTTCTTT. It is translated as CASSRNREAGTEAFF.

This chain uses TRBV10-3 with TRBJ1-2; D ambiguous. Deletions cut 3 bases from V and 6 bases from J, with 8 bases between. The germline gives CDR1 ENHRY, CDR2 SYGVKD. The CDR3 has 12 amino acids. The DNA for the CDR3 is TGTGCCATCAGTGACCTGCGGGATGGCTACACCTTC. This gives the protein CAISDLRDGYTF.

The chain recombines TRBV10-3 with TRBJ2-3; no clear D. Per germline, CDR1 ENHRY and CDR2 SYGVKD. V shed 5 bases and J shed 0 bases, with 9 bases lying between them. This CDR3 is 14 amino acids long. Here the CDR3 DNA reads TGTGCCATCAGTAAGGTCACTAGCACAGATACGCAGTATTTT. This translates into CAISKVTSTDTQYF.

The chain employs TRBV5-3 and TRBJ1-5; D might be TRBD1 (6 bases). TRBV5-3 has ORF status, its function being uncertain. V gave up 2 bases and J gave up 3 bases, with 12 bases separating them. The CDR3 length is 15 residues. CDR3 region: CARSFRGHPNQPQHF. The CDR3 DNA is TGTGCCAGAAGCTTTAGGGGACACCCCAATCAGCCCCAGCATTTT.

The chain has TRBV27 and TRBJ1-5; possible D gene TRBD1, 5 bases. V was shortened by 2 bases and J by 5 bases, with 10 bases between the two germline ends. Looked up from germline, CDR1 is MNHEY and CDR2 is SMNVEV (reference sequence). The CDR3 has 14 residues. This chain's CDR3 is CASSLSRVDQPQHF. For the CDR3, the DNA is TGTGCCAGCAGTTTAAGCAGGGTGGATCAGCCCCAGCATTTT.

The chain is built from TRBV18 and TRBJ2-7, with a possible D match to TRBD1 (5 bases). Trimming took 0 bases from V and 7 from J, leaving 10 bases between them. Germline CDR1 and CDR2: KGHSH and LQKENI. The CDR3 is 13 amino acids. The DNA of the CDR3 is TGTGCCAGCTCACCACCAGGGGCGCGGGAGCAGTACTTC. Translation: CASSPPGAREQYF. Looking up the rest from reference TRBV18 and TRBJ2-7 gives the full variable domain: NAGVMQNPRHLVRRRGQEARLRCSPMKGHSHVYWYRQLPEEGLKFMVYLQKENIIDESGMPKERFSAEFPKEGPSILRIQQVVRGDSAAYFCASSPPGAREQYFGPGTRLTVT.

The count of this clone is one. The V gene is TRBV25-1, the J gene TRBJ1-1; the D gene is possibly TRBD1 (5 bases). Germline CDR1 is MGHDK and CDR2 is SYGVNS. The ends were cut back, 3 bases at V and 4 bases at J, with 9 bases in the middle. The CDR3 extends over 13 amino acids. This CDR3 reads CASSDDSTTEAFF. CDR3 coding DNA: TGTGCCAGCAGTGACGACAGCACCACTGAAGCTTTCTTT.

A single count supports this clone. V and J are TRBV18 and TRBJ2-7; 7 bases agree with TRBD1. Trimming at V came to 8 bases and at J to 2 bases, leaving 6 bases not matched to a gene. The CDR3 length is 13 residues. Germline V gene sequence: CDR1 KGHSH, CDR2 LQKENI. The CDR3 protein is CASRTGQTYEQYF. CDR3 nucleotide sequence: TGTGCCAGCAGGACGGGACAGACCTACGAGCAGTACTTC.

The chain joins TRBV29-1 to TRBJ2-7, with 11 bases identical to TRBD1. The CDR3 spans 13 residues. Unmatched junction bases numbered 1, after V lost 6 bases and J lost 0 bases. The germline V gene encodes CDR1 SQVTM and CDR2 ANQGSEA. CDR3 sequence: CSVGQGASYEQYF. CDR3 sequence (DNA): TGCAGCGTCGGACAGGGGGCCTCCTACGAGCAGTACTTC.

A few counts support this clone. This chain joins TRBV5-8 and TRBJ2-7; D is unresolved. The germline CDR1 and CDR2 sequences are SGHTS and YDEGEE. The CDR3 length is 15 residues. V lost 0 bases and J lost 0, with 10 bases in between. CDR3 loop: CASSLAFSSSYEQYF. The CDR3 DNA reads as TGTGCCAGCAGCTTGGCCTTCAGCTCCTCCTACGAGCAGTACTTC.

The rearrangement uses TRBV5-1 and TRBJ2-1; 7 bases fit TRBD1. The CDR3 runs to 16 residues. V gave up 1 base and J gave up 1 base; unmatched junction bases: 5. CDR1 is SGHRS, CDR2 YFSETQ, per germline. This CDR3 is CASSLPPGGSYNEQFF. The CDR3 nucleotides read TGCGCCAGCAGCTTGCCCCCAGGGGGTTCCTACAATGAGCAGTTCTTC.

The chain combines TRBV6-5 with TRBJ2-7, with D unclear. Germline V lookup: CDR1 MNHEY, CDR2 SVGAGI. The CDR3 extends over 15 amino acids. V shed 10 bases and J shed 3 bases, with 22 bases lying between them. CDR3 amino acids: CATFSDGLGYYEQYF. CDR3 nucleotide sequence: TGTGCCACCTTCTCGGACGGCCTGGGTTACTACGAGCAGTACTTC.

The chain links TRBV6-1 to TRBJ2-7; perhaps D is TRBD1 or TRBD2 (7 bases each). Trimming shortened V by 6 bases and J by 3 bases, and 21 bases separated the two germline ends. The CDR3 covers 16 residues. CDR1 and CDR2 (germline): MNHNS, SASEGT. CDR3 DNA: TGTGCCAGCAGCGAATCAGGGGGGGGCTCTTACTACGAGCAGTACTTC. This sequence encodes CASSESGGGSYYEQYF.